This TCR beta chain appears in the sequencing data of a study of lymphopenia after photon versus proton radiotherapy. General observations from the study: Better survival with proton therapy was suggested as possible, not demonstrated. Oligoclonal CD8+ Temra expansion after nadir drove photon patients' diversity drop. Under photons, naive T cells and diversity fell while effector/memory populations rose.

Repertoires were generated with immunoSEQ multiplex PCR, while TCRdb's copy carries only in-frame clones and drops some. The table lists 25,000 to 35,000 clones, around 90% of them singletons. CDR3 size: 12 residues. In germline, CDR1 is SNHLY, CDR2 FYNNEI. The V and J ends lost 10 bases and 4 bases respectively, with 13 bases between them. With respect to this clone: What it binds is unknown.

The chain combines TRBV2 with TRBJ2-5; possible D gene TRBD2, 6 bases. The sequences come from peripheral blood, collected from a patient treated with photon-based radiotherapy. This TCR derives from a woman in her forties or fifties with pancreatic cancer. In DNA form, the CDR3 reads TGTGCCACCGGGACTCGGGGAGAGACCCAGTACTTC. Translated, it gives CATGTRGETQYF.